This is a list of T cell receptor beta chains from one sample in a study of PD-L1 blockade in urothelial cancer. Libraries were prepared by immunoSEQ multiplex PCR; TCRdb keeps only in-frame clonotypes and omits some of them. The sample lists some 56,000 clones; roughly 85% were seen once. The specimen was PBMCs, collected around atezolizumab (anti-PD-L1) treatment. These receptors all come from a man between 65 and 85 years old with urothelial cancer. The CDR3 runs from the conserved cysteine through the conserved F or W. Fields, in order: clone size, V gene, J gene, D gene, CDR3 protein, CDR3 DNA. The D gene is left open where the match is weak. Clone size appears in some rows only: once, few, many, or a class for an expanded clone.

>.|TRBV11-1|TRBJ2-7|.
CASSFRTGEQYF
TGTGCCAGCAGCTTCAGAACGGGCGAGCAGTACTTC
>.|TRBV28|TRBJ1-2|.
CASSTTLRGGYTF
TGTGCCAGCAGTACCACCCTAAGGGGTGGCTACACCTTC
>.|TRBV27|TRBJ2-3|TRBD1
CASRPGQTSTDTQYF
TGTGCCAGCAGACCGGGACAGACTAGCACAGATACGCAGTATTTT
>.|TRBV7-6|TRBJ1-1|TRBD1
CASSSRGGDRLNTEAFF
TGTGCCAGCAGCTCACGAGGGGGGGACAGGCTGAACACTGAAGCTTTCTTT
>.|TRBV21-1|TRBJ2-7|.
CASSKARRTSLEQYF
TGTGCCAGCAGCAAGGCCAGGAGGACTAGTCTCGAGCAGTACTTC
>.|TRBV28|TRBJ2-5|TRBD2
CASSLGLAGGEETQYF
TGTGCCAGCAGTTTAGGCCTAGCGGGAGGTGAAGAGACCCAGTACTTC
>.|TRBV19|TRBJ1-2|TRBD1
CASGQGNYGYTF
TGTGCCAGTGGACAGGGAAACTATGGCTACACCTTC
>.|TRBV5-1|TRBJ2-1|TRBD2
CASSFSGRAEEQFF
TGCGCCAGCAGCTTTAGCGGGAGGGCCGAGGAGCAGTTCTTC
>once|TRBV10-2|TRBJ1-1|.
CASSGTRAQRTEAFF
TGCGCCAGCAGTGGGACACGGGCCCAACGGACTGAAGCTTTCTTT
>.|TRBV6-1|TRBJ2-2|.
CASSEPRITASNTGELFF
TGTGCCAGCAGTGAACCGAGGATTACGGCCTCGAACACCGGGGAGCTGTTTTTT
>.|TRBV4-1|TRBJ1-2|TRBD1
CASSQRQGVDYGYTF
TGCGCCAGCAGCCAACGACAGGGGGTGGACTATGGCTACACCTTC
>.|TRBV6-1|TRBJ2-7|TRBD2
CASSEVSSGRARAYEQYF
TGTGCCAGCAGTGAAGTTAGTAGCGGGAGGGCCAGGGCCTACGAGCAGTACTTC
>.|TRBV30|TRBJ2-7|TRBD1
CACSPQGVASYEQYF
TGTGCCTGCTCCCCCCAGGGGGTAGCCTCCTACGAGCAGTACTTC
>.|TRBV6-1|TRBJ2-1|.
CASSVRLEQFF
TGTGCCAGCAGTGTTCGGTTGGAGCAGTTCTTC
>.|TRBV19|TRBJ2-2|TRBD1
CASLRGQGTGELFF
TGTGCCAGTTTAAGGGGGCAAGGCACCGGGGAGCTGTTTTTT
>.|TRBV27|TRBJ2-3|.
CASSNRPGNTQYF
TGTGCCAGCAGTAACCGGCCGGGGAATACGCAGTATTTT
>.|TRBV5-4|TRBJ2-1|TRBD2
CASSSLPSGRAGNEQFF
TGTGCCAGCAGCTCTCTGCCTAGCGGGAGGGCCGGCAATGAGCAGTTCTTC
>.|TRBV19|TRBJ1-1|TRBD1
CASSGTGGRGTEAFF
TGTGCCAGTAGTGGGACAGGGGGCAGGGGGACTGAAGCTTTCTTT
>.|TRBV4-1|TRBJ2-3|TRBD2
CASSQAVGGRAVDTQYF
TGCGCCAGCAGCCAAGCCGTCGGCGGGAGGGCCGTAGATACGCAGTATTTT
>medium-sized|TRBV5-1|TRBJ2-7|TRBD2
CASSLGGGQAEQYF
TGCGCCAGCAGCCTGGGGGGAGGGCAGGCCGAGCAGTACTTC
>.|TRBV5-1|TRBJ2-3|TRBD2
CASSLYIREVPDTQYF
TGCGCCAGCAGCTTGTATATACGGGAGGTCCCAGATACGCAGTATTTT
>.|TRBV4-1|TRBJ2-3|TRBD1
CASSQGTGEARYAYF
TGCGCCAGCAGCCAAGGGACAGGGGAGGCCAGATACGCGTATTTT
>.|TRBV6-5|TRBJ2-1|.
CASSYSLTYNNEQFF
TGTGCCAGCAGTTACTCGCTGACTTATAACAATGAGCAGTTCTTC
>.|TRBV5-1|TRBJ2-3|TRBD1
CASSTQSGQLRYAYF
TGCGCCAGCAGCACTCAATCGGGACAGCTCAGATACGCGTATTTT
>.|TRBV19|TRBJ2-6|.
CASSIFQGSGANVLTF
TGTGCCAGTAGTATATTTCAGGGGTCTGGGGCCAACGTCCTGACTTTC
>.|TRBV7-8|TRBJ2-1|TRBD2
CASSRGPTTGTSGTNEQFF
TGTGCCAGCAGCCGAGGGCCCACAACCGGGACTAGCGGGACCAATGAGCAGTTCTTC
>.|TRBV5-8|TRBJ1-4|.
CASSLITPYEKLFF
TGTGCCAGCAGCTTGATTACTCCTTATGAAAAACTGTTTTTT
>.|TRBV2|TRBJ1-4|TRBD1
CAGGQENEKLFF
TGTGCCGGCGGACAGGAGAATGAAAAACTGTTTTTT
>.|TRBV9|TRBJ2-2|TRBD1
CASSVGGQLNTGELFF
TGTGCCAGCAGCGTAGGGGGACAGCTTAACACCGGGGAGCTGTTTTTT
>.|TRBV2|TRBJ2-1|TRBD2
CASSVTSGYNEQFF
TGTGCCAGCAGTGTGACTAGCGGGTACAATGAGCAGTTCTTC
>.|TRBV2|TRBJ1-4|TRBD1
CASRTGSNEKLFF
TGTGCCAGCAGGACAGGGTCTAATGAAAAACTGTTTTTT
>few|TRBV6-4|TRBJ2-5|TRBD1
CASSVNPGGQETQYF
TGTGCCAGCAGTGTGAACCCAGGGGGACAAGAGACCCAGTACTTC
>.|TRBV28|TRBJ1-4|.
CASSFGSGEKLFF
TGTGCCAGCAGTTTTGGGAGTGGAGAGAAACTGTTTTTT
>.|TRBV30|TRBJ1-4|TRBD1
CAWTPDRVGEKLFF
TGTGCCTGGACCCCGGACAGGGTGGGCGAAAAACTGTTTTTT
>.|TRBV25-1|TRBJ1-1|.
CASRGDNMNTEAFF
TGTGCCAGCAGGGGGGACAACATGAACACTGAAGCTTTCTTT
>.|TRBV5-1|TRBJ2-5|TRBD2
CASSLGGTSDETQYF
TGCGCCAGCAGCTTGGGAGGGACTAGCGATGAGACCCAGTACTTC
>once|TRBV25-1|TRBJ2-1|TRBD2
CASSASGLAAYNEQFF
TGTGCCAGCAGTGCCTCGGGACTAGCGGCCTACAATGAGCAGTTCTTC
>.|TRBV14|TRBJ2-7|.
CASSGGARRYEQYF
TGTGCCAGCAGTGGGGGGGCCAGACGCTACGAGCAGTACTTC
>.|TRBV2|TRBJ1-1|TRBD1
CASSPARGEGGEAFF
TGTGCCAGCAGTCCCGCCCGGGGCGAAGGGGGCGAAGCTTTCTTT
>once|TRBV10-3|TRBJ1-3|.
CAISPGSSMANTIYF
TGTGCCATCTCCCCAGGGTCGTCAATGGCAAACACCATATATTTT
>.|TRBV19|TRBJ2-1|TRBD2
CASSQPGGTSSGEQFF
TGTGCCAGTAGTCAACCGGGGGGGACGTCTTCCGGTGAGCAGTTCTTC
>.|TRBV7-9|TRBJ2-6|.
CASSPWLGGLLSGANVLTF
TGTGCCAGCAGCCCCTGGCTGGGGGGACTCCTCTCTGGGGCCAACGTCCTGACTTTC
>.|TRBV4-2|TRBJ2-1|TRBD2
CASSQDSGSNEQFF
TGTGCCAGCAGCCAAGATAGCGGGAGCAATGAGCAGTTCTTC
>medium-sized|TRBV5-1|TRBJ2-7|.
CASSRWTPLISYEQYF
TGCGCCAGCAGCCGCTGGACACCTTTAATCTCCTACGAGCAGTACTTC
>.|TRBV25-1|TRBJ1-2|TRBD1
CASSEDRTGPNYGYTF
TGTGCCAGCAGTGAGGACCGGACAGGGCCCAACTATGGCTACACCTTC
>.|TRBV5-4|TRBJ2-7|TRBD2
CASSPTSDSYEQYF
TGTGCCAGCAGCCCGACTAGCGACTCCTACGAGCAGTACTTC